The 11 T cell receptor beta chains in this list originate from one sample, sequenced in a study of blood T cell repertoires in COVID-19. Assay used: immunoSEQ multiplex PCR; TCRdb lists only in-frame clones, some missing. The sample contains roughly 350,000 clones, 92% of which appear only once. Specimen: PBMCs or T cells enriched from blood (not recorded which). These TCRs come from a woman between 25 and 40 years old who had recovered from COVID-19.

This chain uses TRBV6-2 or TRBV6-3 with TRBJ2-1, with 7 bases lining up with TRBD1. The CDR3 length is 14 residues. Trimming took 6 bases from V and 7 from J; bases not matched to a gene: 9. Germline loops: CDR1 MNHEY, CDR2 SVGEGT. CDR3 region: CASSESTGANEQFF. CDR3 DNA sequence: TGTGCCAGCAGCGAATCTACAGGGGCGAATGAGCAGTTCTTC.

CDR3 bases: TGCGCCAGCAGCCAATGGAGTAGAGATACGCAGTATTTT. This sequence encodes CASSQWSRDTQYF. The genes are TRBV4-1 and TRBJ2-3; D remains ambiguous. Germline CDR1 is MGHRA and CDR2 is YSYEKL. V was pared by 2 bases and J by 5 bases, with 8 bases between. The CDR3 length is 13 residues.

The chain is built from TRBV7-9 and TRBJ2-7; weak D call: TRBD1 (7 bases). Germline V gene lookup returns CDR1 SEHNR and CDR2 FQNEAQ (reference sequence). CDR3 length: 14 residues. The V gene lost 5 bases and the J gene lost 2 bases, with 13 bases spanning the gap. CDR3 DNA: TGTGCCAGCAGCGGCGGGACAGAAACCTACGAGCAGTACTTC. Its translation is CASSGGTETYEQYF.

This clone appeared a few times. The chain employs TRBV18 and TRBJ2-7, with 9 bases fitting TRBD2. CDR3 length: 19 amino acids. Germline-derived CDR1 and CDR2 are KGHSH and LQKENI. With V trimmed by 0 bases and J by 0 bases, 12 bases remained unmatched. CDR3 nucleotides: TGTGCCAGCTCACCACCCTCAGCGGGAGGCCCTAGAAGCTCCTACGAGCAGTACTTC. Amino acid sequence: CASSPPSAGGPRSSYEQYF. The full variable domain, rest sourced from reference TRBV18 and TRBJ2-7, is NAGVMQNPRHLVRRRGQEARLRCSPMKGHSHVYWYRQLPEEGLKFMVYLQKENIIDESGMPKERFSAEFPKEGPSILRIQQVVRGDSAAYFCASSPPSAGGPRSSYEQYFGPGTRLTVT.

This chain connects TRBV9 to TRBJ1-2, with D perhaps matching TRBD1 (6 bases). Germline V gene lookup returns CDR1 SGDLS and CDR2 YYNGEE. This CDR3 contains 14 residues. V gave up 3 bases and J gave up 4 bases, with 13 bases separating them. CDR3 in DNA: TGTGCCAGCAGCGCTTACTCAGGGGCCTATGGCTACACCTTC. It yields the protein CASSAYSGAYGYTF.

The V and J genes are TRBV7-2 and TRBJ1-2; D unclear. Germline loops: CDR1 SGHTA, CDR2 FQGNSA. V dropped 2 bases and J dropped 3 bases, with 16 bases sitting between them. This CDR3 has 16 residues. The DNA for the CDR3 is TGTGCCAGCAGCTTAACCTCCCCTGGCATCTACTATGGCTACACCTTC. Residues: CASSLTSPGIYYGYTF. The full variable domain, its missing parts supplied by reference TRBV7-2 and TRBJ1-2, is GAGVSQSPSNKVTEKGKDVELRCDPISGHTALYWYRQSLGQGLEFLIYFQGNSAPDKSGLPSDRFSAERTGGSVSTLTIQRTQQEDSAVYLCASSLTSPGIYYGYTFGSGTRLTVV.

The chain carries TRBV3-1 (or the pseudogene TRBV3-2) and TRBJ2-1; 13 positions agree with TRBD2. Trimming took 4 bases from V and 9 from J; bases not matched to a gene: 6. This CDR3 has 15 amino acids. The V gene's germline CDR1 is LGHDT and CDR2 YNNKEL (reference sequence). The CDR3 spells CASSPGLAGVSEQFF. The CDR3 DNA reads TGTGCCAGCAGCCCCGGACTAGCGGGGGTCAGTGAGCAGTTCTTC.

The J gene is TRBJ1-3, the V gene TRBV13, with D possibly matching TRBD1 (6 bases). This CDR3 is 14 amino acids long. Germline V CDR1 and CDR2: PRHDT, FYEKMQ (reference sequence). V gave up 5 bases and J gave up 4 bases, with 12 bases separating them. The chain's CDR3 is CASSTRQAGNTIYF. DNA for the CDR3: TGTGCCAGCAGCACCCGACAGGCCGGAAACACCATATATTTT.

This clone appeared a single time. The genes are TRBV10-3 and TRBJ1-1; no clear D gene. With 6 bases removed from V and 6 bases from J, the gap between germline ends came to 11 bases. CDR1 is ENHRY and CDR2 is SYGVKD in the germline V gene. The CDR3 is made up of 12 amino acids. The CDR3 DNA reads as TGTGCCATCAGCTTGCCAGGCGCTGAAGCTTTCTTT. Encoded protein: CAISLPGAEAFF.

The V and J genes are TRBV5-1 and TRBJ2-3; 8 bases are shared with TRBD2. Losses at the gene ends were 5 bases for V and 0 bases for J; bases not matched to a gene: 2. This CDR3 spans 14 amino acids. The germline V gene encodes CDR1 SGHRS and CDR2 YFSETQ. The CDR3 nucleotides are TGCGCCAGCAGAACGGGAGGGAGCACAGATACGCAGTATTTT. This translates into CASRTGGSTDTQYF.

The CDR3 here is CASSLWLWREFQETQYF. The CDR3 DNA reads TGTGCCAGCAGCTTGTGGTTGTGGAGGGAGTTTCAAGAGACCCAGTACTTC. The chain employs TRBV5-6 and TRBJ2-5, with a possible D match to TRBD2 (6 bases). The CDR3 covers 17 residues. The V gene lost 1 base and the J gene lost 2 bases, with 18 bases spanning the gap. CDR1 is SGHDT, CDR2 YYEEEE, per germline.